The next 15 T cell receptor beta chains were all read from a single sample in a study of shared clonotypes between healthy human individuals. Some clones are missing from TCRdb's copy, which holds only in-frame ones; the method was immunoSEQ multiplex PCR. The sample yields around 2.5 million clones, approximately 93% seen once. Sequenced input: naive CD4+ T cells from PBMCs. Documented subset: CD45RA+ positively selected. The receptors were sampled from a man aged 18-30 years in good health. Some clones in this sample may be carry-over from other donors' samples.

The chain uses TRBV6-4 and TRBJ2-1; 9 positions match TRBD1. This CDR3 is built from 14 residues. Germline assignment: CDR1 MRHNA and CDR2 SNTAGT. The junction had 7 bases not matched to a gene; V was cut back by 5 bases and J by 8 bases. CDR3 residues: CASSPDRGSDEQFF. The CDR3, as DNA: TGTGCCAGCAGTCCGGACAGGGGTTCCGATGAGCAGTTCTTC.

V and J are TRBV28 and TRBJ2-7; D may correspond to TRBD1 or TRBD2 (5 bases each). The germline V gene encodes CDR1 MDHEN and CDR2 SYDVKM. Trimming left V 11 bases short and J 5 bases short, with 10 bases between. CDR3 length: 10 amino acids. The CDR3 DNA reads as TGTGCCGCAGGGAGACACGAGCAGTACTTC. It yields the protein CAAGRHEQYF.

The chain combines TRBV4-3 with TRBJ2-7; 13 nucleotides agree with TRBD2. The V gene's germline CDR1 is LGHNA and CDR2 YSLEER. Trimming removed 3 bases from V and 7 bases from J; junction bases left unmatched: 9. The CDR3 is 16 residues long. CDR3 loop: CASSHHTGTSGIEQYF. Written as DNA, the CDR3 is TGCGCCAGCAGCCACCACACCGGGACTAGCGGGATAGAGCAGTACTTC.

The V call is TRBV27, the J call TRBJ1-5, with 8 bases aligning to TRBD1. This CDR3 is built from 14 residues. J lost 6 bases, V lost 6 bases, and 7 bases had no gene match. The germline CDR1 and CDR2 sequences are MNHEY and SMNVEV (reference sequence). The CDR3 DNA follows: TGTGCCAGCAGCCTATACAGGGGGGGTCAGCCCCAGCATTTT. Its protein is CASSLYRGGQPQHF.

The CDR3 reads CASSHPSGRNYNEQFF. In DNA form, the CDR3 reads TGCGCCAGCAGCCACCCTAGCGGGAGAAATTACAATGAGCAGTTCTTC. The chain recombines TRBV4-1 with TRBJ2-1; 10 nucleotides align to TRBD2. CDR3 length: 16 amino acids. The V and J ends lost 3 bases and 4 bases, in that order; junction bases with no gene match: 6. Germline V gene data show CDR1 as MGHRA and CDR2 as YSYEKL.

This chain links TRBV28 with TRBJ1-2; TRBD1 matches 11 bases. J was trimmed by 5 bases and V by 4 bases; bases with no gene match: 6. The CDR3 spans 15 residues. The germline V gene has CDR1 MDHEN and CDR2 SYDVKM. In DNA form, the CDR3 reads TGTGCCAGCAGTTGGGACAGGGGGGGTCGTTATGGCTACACCTTC. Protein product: CASSWDRGGRYGYTF.

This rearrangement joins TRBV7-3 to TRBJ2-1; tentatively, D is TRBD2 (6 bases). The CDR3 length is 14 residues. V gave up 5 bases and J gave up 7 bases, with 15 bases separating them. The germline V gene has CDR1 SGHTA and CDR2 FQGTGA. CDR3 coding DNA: TGTGCCAGCAGCCCCCCGGGGGTGGATAATGAGCAGTTCTTC. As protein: CASSPPGVDNEQFF.

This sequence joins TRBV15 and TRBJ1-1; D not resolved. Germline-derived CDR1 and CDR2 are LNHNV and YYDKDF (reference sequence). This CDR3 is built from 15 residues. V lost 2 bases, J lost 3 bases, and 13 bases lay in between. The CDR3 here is CATSRLPSGYTEAFF. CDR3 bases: TGTGCCACCAGCAGACTTCCCTCGGGCTACACTGAAGCTTTCTTT.

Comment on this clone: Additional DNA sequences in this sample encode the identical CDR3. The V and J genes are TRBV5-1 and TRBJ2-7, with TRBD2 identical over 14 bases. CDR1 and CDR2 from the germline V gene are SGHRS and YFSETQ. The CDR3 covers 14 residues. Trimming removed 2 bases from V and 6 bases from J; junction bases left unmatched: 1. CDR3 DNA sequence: TGCGCCAGCAGCTTCGGACTAGCGGGAGGCGAGCAGTACTTC. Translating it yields CASSFGLAGGEQYF.

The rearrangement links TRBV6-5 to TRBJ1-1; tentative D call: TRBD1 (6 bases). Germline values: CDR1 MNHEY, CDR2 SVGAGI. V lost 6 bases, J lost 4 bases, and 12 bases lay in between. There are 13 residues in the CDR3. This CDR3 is CASSPEGVTEAFF. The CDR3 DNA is TGTGCCAGCAGCCCCGAGGGGGTCACTGAAGCTTTCTTT.

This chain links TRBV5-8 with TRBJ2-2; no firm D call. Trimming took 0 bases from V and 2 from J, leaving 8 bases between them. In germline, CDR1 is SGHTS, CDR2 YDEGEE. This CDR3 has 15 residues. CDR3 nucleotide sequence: TGTGCCAGCAGCTTGGGGCTCACCAACACCGGGGAGCTGTTTTTT. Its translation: CASSLGLTNTGELFF. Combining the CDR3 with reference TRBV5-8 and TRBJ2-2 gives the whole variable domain EAGVTQSPTHLIKTRGQQATLRCSPISGHTSVYWYQQALGLGLQFLLWYDEGEERNRGNFPPRFSGRQFPNYSSELNVNALELEDSALYLCASSLGLTNTGELFFGEGSRLTVL.

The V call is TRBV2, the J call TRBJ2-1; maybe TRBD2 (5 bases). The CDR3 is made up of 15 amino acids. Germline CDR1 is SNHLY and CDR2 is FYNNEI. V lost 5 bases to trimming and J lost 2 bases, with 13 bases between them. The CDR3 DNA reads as TGTGCCAGCAGTAAGCTAGCAGGAACCTACAATGAGCAGTTCTTC. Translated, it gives CASSKLAGTYNEQFF.

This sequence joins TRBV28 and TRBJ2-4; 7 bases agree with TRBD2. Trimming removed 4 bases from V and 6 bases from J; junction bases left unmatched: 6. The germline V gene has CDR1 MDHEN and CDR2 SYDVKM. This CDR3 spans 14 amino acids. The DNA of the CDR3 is TGTGCCAGCAGTTACGCTAGCGGCCCAAACATTCAGTACTTC. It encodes CASSYASGPNIQYF.

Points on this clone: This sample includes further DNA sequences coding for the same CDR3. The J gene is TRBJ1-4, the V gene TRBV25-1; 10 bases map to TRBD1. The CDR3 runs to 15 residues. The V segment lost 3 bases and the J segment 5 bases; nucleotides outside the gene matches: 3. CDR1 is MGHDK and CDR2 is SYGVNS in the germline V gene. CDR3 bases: TGTGCCAGCAGTGATGACAGGGGGCCCAATGAAAAACTGTTTTTT. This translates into CASSDDRGPNEKLFF. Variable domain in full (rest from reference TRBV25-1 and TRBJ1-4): EADIYQTPRYLVIGTGKKITLECSQTMGHDKMYWYQQDPGMELHLIHYSYGVNSTEKGDLSSESTVSRIRTEHFPLTLESARPSHTSQYLCASSDDRGPNEKLFFGSGTQLSVL.

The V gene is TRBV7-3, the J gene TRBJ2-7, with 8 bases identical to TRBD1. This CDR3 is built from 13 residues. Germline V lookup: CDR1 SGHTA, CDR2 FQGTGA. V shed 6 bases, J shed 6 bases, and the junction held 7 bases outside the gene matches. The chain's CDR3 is CASSFGQGTEQYF. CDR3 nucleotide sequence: TGTGCCAGCAGTTTCGGACAGGGAACCGAGCAGTACTTC.